This T cell receptor beta chain was profiled in a study of CD8 T cells in ankylosing spondylitis. 5'-RACE, quantitative and with molecular barcodes, yielded the TCR beta libraries. TCRdb ran MiXCR on the 5' RACE reads and lists one entry per CDR3 protein. The profile shows roughly 160,000 distinct CDR3 sequences, roughly 10% of them singletons. General study points: Ankylosing spondylitis blood seemed to carry a telltale TCR beta motif made of seven or eight highly homologous variants. Clones tied to disease were said to be significantly enriched in matched ankylosing spondylitis synovial fluid. Earlier studies detected some motif variants in reactive arthritis synovial fluid and blood.

Trimming stripped 0 bases from V and 3 bases from J, with 16 bases between. The germline V gene has CDR1 LNHDA and CDR2 SQIVND (reference sequence). The CDR3 runs 17 residues. This clonotype was detected a few times. The target antigen is unknown. The receptor was isolated from a female donor with ankylosing spondylitis or in good health (not recorded which). The sample comprised blood, either unsorted or a sorted T cell fraction (not recorded which). V is TRBV19 and J is TRBJ2-3; a possible D gene is TRBD1 (6 bases). CDR3 region: CASSIDPQGVWTDTQYF. The CDR3 DNA follows: TGTGCCAGTAGTATAGACCCACAGGGAGTTTGGACAGATACGCAGTATTTT. Combining the CDR3 with reference TRBV19 and TRBJ2-3 gives the whole variable domain DGGITQSPKYLFRKEGQNVTLSCEQNLNHDAMYWYRQDPGQGLRLIYYSQIVNDFQKGDIAEGYSVSREKKESFPLTVTSAQKNPTAFYLCASSIDPQGVWTDTQYFGPGTRLTVL.